This T cell receptor beta chain appears in the sequencing data of a study of neoadjuvant nivolumab and ipilimumab in lung cancer. TCRdb keeps only in-frame clones here, not all; method: immunoSEQ multiplex PCR. The table has around 7,500 clones, over 80% seen once. This CDR3 is 14 amino acids long. Germline loops: CDR1 SGHDN, CDR2 FVKESK. With 3 bases clipped from V and 2 bases from J, the junction kept 3 bases outside the gene matches. The receptor's source is an adult with non-small cell lung cancer. V is TRBV14 and J is TRBJ2-7; 8 bases are shared with TRBD1. Specimen: tumor tissue, collected after neoadjuvant nivolumab, alone or with ipilimumab, at or shortly before surgery. This CDR3 is CASSQEDRAYEQYF. CDR3 nucleotide sequence: TGTGCCAGCAGCCAGGAGGACAGGGCCTACGAGCAGTACTTC.